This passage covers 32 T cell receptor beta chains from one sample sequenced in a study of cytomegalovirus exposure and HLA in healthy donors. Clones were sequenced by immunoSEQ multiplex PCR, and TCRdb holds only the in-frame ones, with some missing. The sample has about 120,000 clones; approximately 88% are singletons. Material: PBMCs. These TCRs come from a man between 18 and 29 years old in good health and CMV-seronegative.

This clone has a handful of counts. In DNA, the CDR3 is TGCAGTGCTAGAGTACGAGCTGAAGCTTTCTTT. It is translated as CSARVRAEAFF. The chain carries TRBV20-1 and TRBJ1-1; D ambiguous. Germline CDR1 and CDR2: DFQATT and SNEGSKA (reference sequence). The CDR3 length is 11 residues. With 1 base removed from V and 6 bases from J, the gap between germline ends came to 6 bases.

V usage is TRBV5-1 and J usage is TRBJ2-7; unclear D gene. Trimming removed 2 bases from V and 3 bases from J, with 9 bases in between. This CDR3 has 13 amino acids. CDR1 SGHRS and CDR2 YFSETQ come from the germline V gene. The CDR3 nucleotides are TGCGCCAGCAGCTTCGATCCAGACTACGAGCAGTACTTC. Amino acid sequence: CASSFDPDYEQYF.

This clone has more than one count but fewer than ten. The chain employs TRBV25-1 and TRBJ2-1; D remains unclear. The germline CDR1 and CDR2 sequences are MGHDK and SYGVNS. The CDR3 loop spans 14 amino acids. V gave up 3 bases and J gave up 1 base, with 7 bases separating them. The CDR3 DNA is TGTGCCAGCAGTGATCAGATTTCCTACAATGAGCAGTTCTTC. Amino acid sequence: CASSDQISYNEQFF.

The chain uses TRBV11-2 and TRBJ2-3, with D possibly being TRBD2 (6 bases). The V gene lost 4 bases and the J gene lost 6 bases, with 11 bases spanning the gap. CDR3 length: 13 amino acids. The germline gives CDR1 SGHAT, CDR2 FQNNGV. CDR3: CASSSKLADTQYF. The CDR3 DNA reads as TGTGCCAGCAGCTCCAAGCTAGCGGATACGCAGTATTTT.

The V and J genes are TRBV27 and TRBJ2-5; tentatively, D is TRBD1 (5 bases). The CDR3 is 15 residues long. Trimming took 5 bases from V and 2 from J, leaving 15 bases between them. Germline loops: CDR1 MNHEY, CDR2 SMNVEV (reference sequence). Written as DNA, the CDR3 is TGTGCCAGCAGTCCTCAGGACAACCCTCAAGAGACCCAGTACTTC. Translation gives CASSPQDNPQETQYF.

The CDR3 sequence: CASSRKLAGGIVYNEQFF. The CDR3 bases are TGTGCCAGCAGCAGAAAACTAGCGGGGGGTATTGTCTACAATGAGCAGTTCTTC. The rearrangement joins TRBV9 to TRBJ2-1; 12 bases agree with TRBD2. Germline loops: CDR1 SGDLS, CDR2 YYNGEE. The V gene end was trimmed by 4 bases and the J gene end by 3 bases; junction bases not matched to a gene: 11. The CDR3 totals 18 residues. Filled out from reference TRBV9 and TRBJ2-1, the complete variable domain reads DSGVTQTPKHLITATGQRVTLRCSPRSGDLSVYWYQQSLDQGLQFLIQYYNGEERAKGNILERFSAQQFPDLHSELNLSSLELGDSALYFCASSRKLAGGIVYNEQFFGPGTRLTVL.

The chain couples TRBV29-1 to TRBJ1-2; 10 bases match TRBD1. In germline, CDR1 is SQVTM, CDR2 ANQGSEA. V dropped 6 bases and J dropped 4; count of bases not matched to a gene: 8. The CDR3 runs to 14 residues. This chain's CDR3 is CSVRQGADFYGYTF. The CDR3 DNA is TGCAGCGTCCGACAGGGGGCCGACTTCTATGGCTACACCTTC.

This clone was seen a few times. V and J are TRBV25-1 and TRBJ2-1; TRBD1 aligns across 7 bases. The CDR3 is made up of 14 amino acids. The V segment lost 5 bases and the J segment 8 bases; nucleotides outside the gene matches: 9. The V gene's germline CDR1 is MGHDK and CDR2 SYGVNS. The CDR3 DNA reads TGTGCCAGCAGTCATTTTGCACAGGGGTATGAGCAGTTCTTC. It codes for CASSHFAQGYEQFF.

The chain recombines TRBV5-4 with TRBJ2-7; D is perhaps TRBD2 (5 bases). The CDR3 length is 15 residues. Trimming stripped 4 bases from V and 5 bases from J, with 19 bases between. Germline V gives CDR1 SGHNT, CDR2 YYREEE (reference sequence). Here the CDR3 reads CASSPLSGSAHEQYF. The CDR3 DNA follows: TGTGCCAGCAGCCCCCTCTCGGGGTCGGCCCACGAGCAGTACTTC.

CDR3 protein: CASRTTGNTGELFF. The CDR3 DNA is TGTGCCAGCAGGACGACTGGGAACACCGGGGAGCTGTTTTTT. The V call is TRBV5-4, the J call TRBJ2-2; D is ambiguous. Trimming took 5 bases from V and 1 from J, leaving 9 bases between them. The CDR3 has 14 residues. CDR1 and CDR2 from the germline V gene are SGHNT and YYREEE (reference sequence).

The CDR3 is CASSPTGSSGNTIYF. CDR3 coding DNA: TGTGCCAGCAGCCCAACAGGGAGCTCTGGAAACACCATATATTTT. This rearrangement joins TRBV9 to TRBJ1-3; maybe TRBD1 (6 bases). V was shortened by 4 bases and J by 0 bases, with 11 bases between the two germline ends. The CDR3 has 15 residues. CDR1 is SGDLS, CDR2 YYNGEE, per germline.

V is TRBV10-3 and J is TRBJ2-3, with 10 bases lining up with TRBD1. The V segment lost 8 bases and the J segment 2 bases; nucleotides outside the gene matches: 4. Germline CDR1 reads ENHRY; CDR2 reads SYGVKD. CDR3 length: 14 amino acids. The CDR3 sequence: CAIGGTGVTDTQYF. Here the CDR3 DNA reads TGTGCCATCGGAGGGACAGGGGTCACAGATACGCAGTATTTT.

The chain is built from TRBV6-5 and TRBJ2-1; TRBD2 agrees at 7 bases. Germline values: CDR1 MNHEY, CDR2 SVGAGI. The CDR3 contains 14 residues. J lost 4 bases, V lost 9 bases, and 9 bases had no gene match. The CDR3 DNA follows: TGTGCCAGTCGTGTAGCGGGTTATTACAATGAGCAGTTCTTC. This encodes CASRVAGYYNEQFF.

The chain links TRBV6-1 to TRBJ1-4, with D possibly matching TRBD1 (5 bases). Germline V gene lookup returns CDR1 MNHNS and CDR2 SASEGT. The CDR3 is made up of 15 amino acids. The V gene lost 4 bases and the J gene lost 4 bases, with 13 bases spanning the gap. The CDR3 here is CASSVSDSFNEKLFF. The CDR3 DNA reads TGTGCCAGCAGTGTTTCCGACAGTTTTAATGAAAAACTGTTTTTT.

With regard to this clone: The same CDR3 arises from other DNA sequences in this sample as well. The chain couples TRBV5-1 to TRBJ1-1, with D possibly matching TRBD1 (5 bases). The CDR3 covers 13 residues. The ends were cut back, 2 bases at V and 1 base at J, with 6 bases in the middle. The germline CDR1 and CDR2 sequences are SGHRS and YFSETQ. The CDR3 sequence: CASSFTGNTEAFF. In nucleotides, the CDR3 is TGCGCCAGCAGCTTTACAGGGAACACTGAAGCTTTCTTT.

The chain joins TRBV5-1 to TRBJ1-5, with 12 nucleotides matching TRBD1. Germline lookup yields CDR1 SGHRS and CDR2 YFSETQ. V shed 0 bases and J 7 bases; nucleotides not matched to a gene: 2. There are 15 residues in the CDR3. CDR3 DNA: TGCGCCAGCAGCTTGGCCGGGACAGGGGGCCAGCCCCAGCATTTT. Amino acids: CASSLAGTGGQPQHF.

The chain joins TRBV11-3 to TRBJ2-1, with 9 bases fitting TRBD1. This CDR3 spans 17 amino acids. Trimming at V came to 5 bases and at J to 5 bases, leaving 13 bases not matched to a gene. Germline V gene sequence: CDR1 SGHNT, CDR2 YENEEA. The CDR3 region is CASSGSGQGIVNNEQFF. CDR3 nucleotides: TGTGCCAGCAGCGGCTCGGGACAGGGTATCGTTAACAATGAGCAGTTCTTC. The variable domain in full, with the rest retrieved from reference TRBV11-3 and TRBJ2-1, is EAGVVQSPRYKIIEKKQPVAFWCNPISGHNTLYWYLQNLGQGPELLIRYENEEAVDDSQLPKDRFSAERLKGVDSTLKIQPAELGDSAVYLCASSGSGQGIVNNEQFFGPGTRLTVL.

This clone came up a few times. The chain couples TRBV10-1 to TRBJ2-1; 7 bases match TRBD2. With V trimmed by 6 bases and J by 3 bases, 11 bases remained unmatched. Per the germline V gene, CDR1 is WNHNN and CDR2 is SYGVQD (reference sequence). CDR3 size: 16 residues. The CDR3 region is CASSDERGASYNEQFF. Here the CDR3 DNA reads TGCGCCAGCAGCGACGAGCGGGGAGCGAGCTACAATGAGCAGTTCTTC.

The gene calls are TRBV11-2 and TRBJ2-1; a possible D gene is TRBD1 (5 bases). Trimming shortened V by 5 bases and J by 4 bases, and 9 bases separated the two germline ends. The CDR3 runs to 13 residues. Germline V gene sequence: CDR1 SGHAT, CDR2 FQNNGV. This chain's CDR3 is CASSVDRYNEQFF. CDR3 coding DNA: TGTGCCAGCAGCGTTGACAGATACAATGAGCAGTTCTTC.

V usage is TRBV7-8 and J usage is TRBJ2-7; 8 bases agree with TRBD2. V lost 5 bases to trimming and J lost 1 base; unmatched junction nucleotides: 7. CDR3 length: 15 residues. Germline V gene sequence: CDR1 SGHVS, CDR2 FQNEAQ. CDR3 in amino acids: CASSPRGGWSYEQYF. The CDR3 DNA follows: TGTGCCAGCAGCCCTCGGGGGGGATGGTCCTACGAGCAGTACTTC.

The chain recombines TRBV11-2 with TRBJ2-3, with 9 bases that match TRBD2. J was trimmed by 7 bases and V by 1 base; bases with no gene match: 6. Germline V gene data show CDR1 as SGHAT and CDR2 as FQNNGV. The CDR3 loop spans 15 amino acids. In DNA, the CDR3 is TGTGCCAGCAGCTTAGTAGGTAGCGGGGGTAATACGCAGTATTTT. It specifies CASSLVGSGGNTQYF.

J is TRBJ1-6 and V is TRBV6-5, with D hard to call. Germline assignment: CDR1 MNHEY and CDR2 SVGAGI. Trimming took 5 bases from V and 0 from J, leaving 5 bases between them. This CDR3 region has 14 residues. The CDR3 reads CASSRSSYNSPLHF. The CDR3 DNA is TGTGCCAGCAGTCGTAGCTCCTATAATTCACCCCTCCACTTT.

The CDR3 spells CASSLAAGGLETQYF. The CDR3 nucleotides read TGTGCCAGCAGCTTAGCGGCAGGGGGATTAGAGACCCAGTACTTC. The chain carries TRBV7-7 and TRBJ2-5, with TRBD1 matching over 7 bases. J lost 4 bases, V lost 0 bases, and 5 bases had no gene match. Looked up from germline, CDR1 is SSHAT and CDR2 is FNYEAQ (reference sequence). This CDR3 contains 15 residues.

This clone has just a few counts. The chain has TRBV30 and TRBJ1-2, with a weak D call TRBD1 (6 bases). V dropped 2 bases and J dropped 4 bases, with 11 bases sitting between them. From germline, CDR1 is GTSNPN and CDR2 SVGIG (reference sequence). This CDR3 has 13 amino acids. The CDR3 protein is CAWSFARGYGYTF. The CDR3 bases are TGTGCCTGGAGTTTTGCCAGGGGCTATGGCTACACCTTC.

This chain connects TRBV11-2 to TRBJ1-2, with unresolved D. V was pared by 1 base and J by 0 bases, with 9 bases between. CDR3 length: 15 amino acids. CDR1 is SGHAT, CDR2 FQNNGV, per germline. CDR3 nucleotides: TGTGCCAGCAGCTTAGGCAGGCGAGCTAACTATGGCTACACCTTC. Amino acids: CASSLGRRANYGYTF.

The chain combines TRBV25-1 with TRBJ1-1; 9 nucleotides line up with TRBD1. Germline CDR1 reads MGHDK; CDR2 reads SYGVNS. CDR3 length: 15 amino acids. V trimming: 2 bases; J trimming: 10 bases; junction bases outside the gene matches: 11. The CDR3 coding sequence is TGTGCCAGCAGTGAAAGTTCCTCCGGGGGACAGGGAGCTTTCTTT. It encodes CASSESSSGGQGAFF. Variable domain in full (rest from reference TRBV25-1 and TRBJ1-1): EADIYQTPRYLVIGTGKKITLECSQTMGHDKMYWYQQDPGMELHLIHYSYGVNSTEKGDLSSESTVSRIRTEHFPLTLESARPSHTSQYLCASSESSSGGQGAFFGQGTRLTVV.

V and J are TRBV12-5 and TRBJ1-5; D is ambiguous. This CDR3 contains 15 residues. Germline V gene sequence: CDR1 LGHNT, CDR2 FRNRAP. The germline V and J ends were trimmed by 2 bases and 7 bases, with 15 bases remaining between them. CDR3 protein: CASGLLPGREQPQHF. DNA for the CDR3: TGTGCTAGTGGTTTGCTGCCCGGGAGGGAACAGCCCCAGCATTTT.

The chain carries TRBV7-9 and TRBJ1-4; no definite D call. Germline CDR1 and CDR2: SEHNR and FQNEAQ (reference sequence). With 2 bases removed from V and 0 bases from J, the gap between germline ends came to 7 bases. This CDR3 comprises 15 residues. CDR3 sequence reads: CASSLSGSTNEKLFF. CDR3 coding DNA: TGTGCCAGCAGCTTATCGGGGTCAACTAATGAAAAACTGTTTTTT.

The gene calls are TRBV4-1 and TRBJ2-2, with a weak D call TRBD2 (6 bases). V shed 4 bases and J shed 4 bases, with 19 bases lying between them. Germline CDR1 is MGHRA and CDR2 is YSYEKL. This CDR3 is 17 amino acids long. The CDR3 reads CASSPLPGGPGTGELFF. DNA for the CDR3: TGCGCCAGCAGCCCTCTCCCTGGAGGGCCCGGCACCGGGGAGCTGTTTTTT.

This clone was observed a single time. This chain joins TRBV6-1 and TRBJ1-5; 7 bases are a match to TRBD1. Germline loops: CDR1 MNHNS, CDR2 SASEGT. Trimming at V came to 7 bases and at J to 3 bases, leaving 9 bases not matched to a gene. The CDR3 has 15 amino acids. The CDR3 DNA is TGTGCCAGCAACCCGGGACAGATAAACAATCAGCCCCAGCATTTT. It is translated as CASNPGQINNQPQHF.

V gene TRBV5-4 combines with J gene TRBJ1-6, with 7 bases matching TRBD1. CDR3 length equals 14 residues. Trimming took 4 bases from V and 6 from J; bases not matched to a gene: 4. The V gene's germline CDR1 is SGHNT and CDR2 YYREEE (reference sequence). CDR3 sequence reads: CASSPGQRNSPLHF. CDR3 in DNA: TGTGCCAGCAGCCCGGGACAGCGTAATTCACCCCTCCACTTT.

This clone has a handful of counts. This chain's CDR3 is CASSADRGRDGYTF. In DNA, the CDR3 is TGTGCCAGCAGTGCCGACAGGGGGCGCGATGGCTACACCTTC. The rearrangement joins TRBV6-1 to TRBJ1-2, with 10 bases aligning to TRBD1. This CDR3 comprises 14 residues. With 4 bases clipped from V and 6 bases from J, the junction kept 5 bases outside the gene matches. Germline V gene sequence: CDR1 MNHNS, CDR2 SASEGT.